The rows below give T cell receptor beta chains drawn from one sample of a study of cytomegalovirus exposure and HLA in healthy donors. Repertoires were generated with immunoSEQ multiplex PCR, while TCRdb's copy carries only in-frame clones and drops some. The sample consists of 60,000 to 70,000 clones, about four fifths of them appearing once. The specimen was PBMCs. These receptor sequences come from a woman aged 25-40 years in good health and CMV-seronegative. Both conserved end residues are part of each CDR3. The D gene is left open where the match is weak. The size entry is marked missing in some rows and otherwise reads once, few, many or a size class.

V	J	D	size	DNA	CDR3
TRBV6-5	TRBJ2-2	TRBD1	NA	TGTGCCAGCAGTTACACTTCGGGACAGCACACCGGGGAGCTGTTTTTT	CASSYTSGQHTGELFF
TRBV9	TRBJ1-2	TRBD1	NA	TGTGCCAGCAGCACAACGGACAGGAACTATGGCTACACCTTC	CASSTTDRNYGYTF
TRBV5-1	TRBJ1-1	TRBD1	once	TGCGCCAGCAGCATCGGACAGGGAATGGCTTTCTTT	CASSIGQGMAFF
TRBV7-2	TRBJ2-7	NA	NA	TGTGCCAGCAGCTTAACCGAGGTCGAGCAGTACTTC	CASSLTEVEQYF
TRBV7-9	TRBJ1-2	NA	NA	TGTGCCAGCAGCTTCGAAGGGACACTGGCCGGGGGCTACACCTTC	CASSFEGTLAGGYTF
TRBV4-3	TRBJ2-7	TRBD2	NA	TGCGCCAGCAGCCACGAAAGAAGGACTAGCGGGGTCTACGAGCAGTACTTC	CASSHERRTSGVYEQYF
TRBV6-5	TRBJ1-2	TRBD1	NA	TGTGCCAGCAGCCCACAGGGGAATGGCTATGGCTACACCTTC	CASSPQGNGYGYTF
TRBV2	TRBJ1-4	TRBD1	once	TGTGCCAGCATCTACCTGCGGGGACAGGGAGGAAAACTGTTTTTT	CASIYLRGQGGKLFF
TRBV19	TRBJ2-5	NA	NA	TGTGCCAGTCGAGGGAGCATTCAAGAGACCCAGTACTTC	CASRGSIQETQYF
TRBV29-1	TRBJ1-2	NA	NA	TGCAGCGTAGGAGGGGACGAGTATGGCTACACCTTC	CSVGGDEYGYTF
TRBV29-1	TRBJ2-3	TRBD2	NA	TGCAGCGTCCGAGGGACTAGCGGGTATACAGATACGCAGTATTTT	CSVRGTSGYTDTQYF
TRBV7-6	TRBJ2-5	NA	NA	TGTGCCAGCAGCTCCCCGGAGCCAGAGACCCAGTACTTC	CASSSPEPETQYF
TRBV5-1	TRBJ1-2	NA	NA	TGCGCCAGCAGCTTAGGGGAGGGGCCCTATGGCTACACCTTC	CASSLGEGPYGYTF
TRBV28	TRBJ2-1	TRBD1	NA	TGTGCCAGCAGTTTTCCCCGGACAGGCTACAATGAGCAGTTCTTC	CASSFPRTGYNEQFF